The rows below give T cell receptor beta chains drawn from one sample of a study of T-cell memory formation after mild COVID-19. TCRdb recomputed calls from the 5' RACE reads with MiXCR, one row per CDR3 protein. Of approximately 450,000 distinct CDR3 sequences in the sample, 18% were seen once. Sequencing was performed on PBMCs or a T cell subset sorted from them (not recorded which). Receptors were obtained from an adult woman who had mild COVID-19 (a few samples of this study predate the infection). Cell type and time point are not known. Each CDR3 is given with its conserved first and last residue. Fields, in order: V gene, D gene, J gene, clone size, CDR3 DNA, CDR3 protein. The D gene is left open where the match is weak. The size field is filled for only some rows; it gives once, few, many or a size class.

TRBV20-1,.,TRBJ1-1,few,TGCAGTGCTGGGGACCCCCCCTTGAACACTGAAGCTTTCTTT,CSAGDPPLNTEAFF
TRBV2,TRBD2,TRBJ2-5,.,TGTGCCAGCAGTACCCCCGTAGGGCTAGCGGGGACGCAAGAGACCCAGTACTTC,CASSTPVGLAGTQETQYF
TRBV9,.,TRBJ2-5,few,TGTGCCAGCAGCGTAGATGGTAGCGGCCCCCAAGAGACCCAGTACTTC,CASSVDGSGPQETQYF
TRBV20-1,.,TRBJ1-2,few,TGCAGTGCTGGGTCGAGAGTTGGCTACACCTTC,CSAGSRVGYTF
TRBV18,.,TRBJ2-5,few,TGTGCCAGCTCACCACCCGGACTGGAGTACCAAGAGACCCAGTACTTC,CASSPPGLEYQETQYF
TRBV12-3/TRBV12-4,.,TRBJ2-7,few,TGTGCCAGCAGTATCCAGCCACAAAATGGGGAGCAGTACTTC,CASSIQPQNGEQYF
TRBV4-1,.,TRBJ2-1,.,TGCGCCAGCAGCCATAAAACCTCTAGGGCCGCGCAGTTCTTC,CASSHKTSRAAQFF
TRBV6-5,TRBD2,TRBJ2-2,.,TGTGCCAGCAGTTACTTGACTAGCGGGGACACCGGGGAGCTGTTTTTT,CASSYLTSGDTGELFF
TRBV21-1,.,TRBJ1-5,few,TGTGCCAGCAGCAACGGGACAGCCAATCAGCCCCAGCATTTT,CASSNGTANQPQHF
TRBV5-1,.,TRBJ2-7,.,TGCGCCAGCAGCTTTTCGACAGCCTCCTACGAGCAGTACTTC,CASSFSTASYEQYF
TRBV7-2,.,TRBJ1-1,few,TGTGCCAGCAGCCCGGCGGGGGGTAGCACTGAAGCTTTCTTT,CASSPAGGSTEAFF
TRBV4-3,TRBD1,TRBJ2-7,.,TGCGCCAGCAGCCTTTTTGGACAGGGCGGGCCGTACGAGCAGTACTTC,CASSLFGQGGPYEQYF
TRBV24-1,.,TRBJ2-3,.,TGTGCCACCAGTGATCCTCGGGGACGGTCGGATACGCAGTATTTT,CATSDPRGRSDTQYF
TRBV18,.,TRBJ1-1,once,TGTGCCAGCTCACCAGAAAGGAACACTGAAGCTTTCTTT,CASSPERNTEAFF
TRBV2,.,TRBJ2-5,.,TGTGCCAGCAGTGATGGTTATTTGGGAGGAGAGACCCAGTACTTC,CASSDGYLGGETQYF
TRBV29-1,TRBD2,TRBJ2-3,few,TGCAGCGTTGAAGAGGGTGAGAGCGGGAGGGCCTCCCAGTATTTT,CSVEEGESGRASQYF
TRBV11-2,.,TRBJ1-3,.,TGTGCCAGCAGCTTAGGCCCAGGGCCTGGAAACACCATATATTTT,CASSLGPGPGNTIYF
TRBV4-2,.,TRBJ2-1,few,TGTGCCAGCAGCCAAGCGGGAGATGAGCAGTTCTTC,CASSQAGDEQFF
TRBV19,TRBD1,TRBJ1-5,.,TGTGCCAGTAGTACCCGGGACAGCTCCAATCAGCCCCAGCATTTT,CASSTRDSSNQPQHF
TRBV7-9,.,TRBJ1-1,many,TGTGCCAGCAGCTTATACCGGACAGAGAACACTGAAGCTTTCTTT,CASSLYRTENTEAFF
TRBV25-1,.,TRBJ2-3,few,TGTGCCAGCAGTGAATATGGGGATACGCAGTATTTT,CASSEYGDTQYF
TRBV12-3/TRBV12-4,TRBD1,TRBJ2-3,few,TGTGCCAGCAGTACGGAACAGGGGGTGTCGACGCAGTATTTT,CASSTEQGVSTQYF
TRBV19,TRBD2,TRBJ2-7,few,TGTGCCAGTAGTATTGGGGGGGACTATCGTGAGCAGTACTTC,CASSIGGDYREQYF
TRBV12-3/TRBV12-4,.,TRBJ2-1,many,TGTGCCAGCAGCCTACAGAATGAGCAGTTCTTC,CASSLQNEQFF
TRBV20-1,.,TRBJ1-2,.,TGCAGTGCTAGAGAAAGGACCCGGGGTGGCTACACCTTC,CSARERTRGGYTF
TRBV7-6,TRBD2,TRBJ2-1,.,TGTGCCAGCAGCTCATCCGGGACTAGCGGGAGTAGGGCGAATGAGCAGTTCTTC,CASSSSGTSGSRANEQFF
TRBV30,.,TRBJ2-2,few,TGTGCCTGGAGGAGGACAGCGAACACCGGGGAGCTGTTTTTT,CAWRRTANTGELFF
TRBV24-1,TRBD1,TRBJ2-6,once,TGTGCCACCAGTCCCCCCCACACAGGGGTTGGGGCCAACGTCCTGACTTTC,CATSPPHTGVGANVLTF
TRBV29-1,.,TRBJ2-1,.,TGCAGCGTTGATTCGAGGGTTGATGAGCAGTTCTTC,CSVDSRVDEQFF
TRBV24-1,TRBD2,TRBJ2-5,.,TGTGCCACCGCGGGGGGATCCCAAGAGACCCAGTACTTC,CATAGGSQETQYF
TRBV7-2,.,TRBJ1-2,few,TGTGCCAGCAGCTTAGAATCCACATACTATGGCTACACCTTC,CASSLESTYYGYTF
TRBV9,.,TRBJ2-1,.,TGTGCCAGCAGCCAGATGGGTGAGCAGTTCTTC,CASSQMGEQFF
TRBV24-1,.,TRBJ2-7,.,TGTGCCACCAGTGATCCGCACCAAGGGGGGCCCTACGAGCAGTACTTC,CATSDPHQGGPYEQYF
TRBV19,TRBD1,TRBJ1-1,.,TGTGCCAGTAGGGCGACAGGGTCGGTGGCTGAAGCTTTCTTT,CASRATGSVAEAFF
TRBV7-2,TRBD2,TRBJ2-7,many,TGTGCCAGCAGCTTACGGCTAGCGGAGCACTACGAGCAGTACTTC,CASSLRLAEHYEQYF
TRBV12-3/TRBV12-4,.,TRBJ2-2,few,TGTGCCAGCAGGATCGCCGGGGAGCTGTTTTTT,CASRIAGELFF
TRBV12-3/TRBV12-4,.,TRBJ2-3,few,TGTGCCAGCAGTTTTACCCCCAGCACAGATACGCAGTATTTT,CASSFTPSTDTQYF
TRBV20-1,.,TRBJ2-3,few,TGCAGTGCGGAAGTATTAGATACGCAGTATTTT,CSAEVLDTQYF
TRBV7-8,TRBD1,TRBJ2-2,few,TGTGCCAGCAGCTCCCGACAGGGGGCTGGCGGGGAGCTGTTTTTT,CASSSRQGAGGELFF
TRBV12-3/TRBV12-4,TRBD2,TRBJ2-1,.,TGTGCCAGCAGTCTTACTAGCGGGAGGACGTGGTACTACAATGAGCAGTTCTTC,CASSLTSGRTWYYNEQFF
TRBV30,.,TRBJ1-1,.,TGTGCCTGGAGTGTACGAGGGGCGGACAGACAAGCTTTCTTT,CAWSVRGADRQAFF
TRBV18,.,TRBJ2-3,few,TGTGCCAGCTCACGTCCGGGACCGCAGGCAGATACGCAGTATTTT,CASSRPGPQADTQYF
TRBV7-3,TRBD2,TRBJ2-1,.,TGTGCCAGCAGCTCTTTAGCGGGAGGGCCTTTTAATGAGCAGTTCTTC,CASSSLAGGPFNEQFF
TRBV6-2/TRBV6-3,TRBD1,TRBJ2-1,.,TGTGCCAGCAGTTACTCGGGACAGGGTAGCAATGAGCAGTTCTTC,CASSYSGQGSNEQFF
TRBV20-1,.,TRBJ2-1,.,TGCAGTGCTAGAGAAGGGACGGGGGCGCAGGCCCCCAATGAGCAGTTCTTC,CSAREGTGAQAPNEQFF
TRBV5-5,.,TRBJ1-2,.,TGTGCCAGCAGCTTGGAATCAGGGGTTTTCAACTATGGCTACACCTTC,CASSLESGVFNYGYTF
TRBV27,.,TRBJ2-7,.,TGTGCCAGCAGACCCCGACCCTCCCTCGAGCAGTACTTC,CASRPRPSLEQYF
TRBV11-2,.,TRBJ2-7,few,TGTGCCAGCAGCTTATTTGGGGACATCCCCTACGAGCAGTACTTC,CASSLFGDIPYEQYF
TRBV12-3/TRBV12-4,TRBD1,TRBJ1-1,few,TGTGCCAGCAGCGGACAGGGAAATTTGAACACTGAAGCTTTCTTT,CASSGQGNLNTEAFF
TRBV15,.,TRBJ2-2,.,TGTGCCACCAGCAGAGGACAGGTCACCGGAGGCAGGGAGCTGTTTTTT,CATSRGQVTGGRELFF
TRBV19,TRBD2,TRBJ2-6,.,TGTGCCAGTAGTATGGGACTAGCGGGAAACTCTGGGGCCAACGTCCTGACTTTC,CASSMGLAGNSGANVLTF